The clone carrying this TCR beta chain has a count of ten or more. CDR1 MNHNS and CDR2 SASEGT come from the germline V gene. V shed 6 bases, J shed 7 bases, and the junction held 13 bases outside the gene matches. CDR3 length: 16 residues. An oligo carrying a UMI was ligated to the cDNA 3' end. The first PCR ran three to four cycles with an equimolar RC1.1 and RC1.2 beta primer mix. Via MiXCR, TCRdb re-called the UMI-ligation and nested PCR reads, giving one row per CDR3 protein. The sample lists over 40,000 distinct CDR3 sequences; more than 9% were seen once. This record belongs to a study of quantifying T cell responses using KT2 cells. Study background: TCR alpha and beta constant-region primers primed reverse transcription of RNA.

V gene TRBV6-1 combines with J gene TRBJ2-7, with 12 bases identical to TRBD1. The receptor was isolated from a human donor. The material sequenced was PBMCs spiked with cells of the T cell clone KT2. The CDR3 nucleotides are TGTGCCAGCAGCAAGCTCCCGGGACAGGGGGCGCAAGAGCAGTACTTC. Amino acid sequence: CASSKLPGQGAQEQYF.